This TCR beta chain was sequenced during a study of blood T cell repertoires in COVID-19. Study details: Sites in the United States, Italy and Spain provided acute and convalescent COVID-19 samples. From T cells, B-cell-depleted T cells, or PBMCs came the material, which was cDNA or gDNA.

The J segment lost 2 bases and the V segment lost 6 bases, leaving 0 bases of the junction unmatched. CDR1 SNHLY and CDR2 FYNNEI come from the germline V gene. There are 12 residues in the CDR3. Authors' processing steps: Amplifying reference gene primers gave estimates of nucleated cell counts. The assay was immunoSEQ multiplex PCR, and TCRdb's table has in-frame clones only and misses some. That table supplies the V and J calls and clone size; D and trimming were determined from the DNA. Found here are over 40,000 clones, around 86% of them singletons; the top ten hold roughly 14%. Sequencing used peripheral blood. The V and J genes are TRBV2 and TRBJ1-2; TRBD1 matches at 7 bases. The receptor's source is a human donor in a cohort sampled during active COVID-19. The CDR3: CASRTGNYGYTF. The CDR3 DNA reads as TGTGCCAGCAGGACAGGGAACTATGGCTACACCTTC.